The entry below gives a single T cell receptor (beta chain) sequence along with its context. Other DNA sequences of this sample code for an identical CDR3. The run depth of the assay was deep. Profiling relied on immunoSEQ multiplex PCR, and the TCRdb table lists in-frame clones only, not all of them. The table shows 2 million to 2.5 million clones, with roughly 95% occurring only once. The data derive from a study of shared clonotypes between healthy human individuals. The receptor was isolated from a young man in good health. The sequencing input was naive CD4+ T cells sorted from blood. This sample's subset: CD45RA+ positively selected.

The CDR3 region is CASSPGQSSGANVLTF. In DNA form, the CDR3 reads TGCGCCAGCAGCCCCGGACAGAGCTCTGGGGCCAACGTCCTGACTTTC. The J gene is TRBJ2-6, the V gene TRBV5-1, with D perhaps TRBD1 (6 bases). The germline gives CDR1 SGHRS, CDR2 YFSETQ. The CDR3 length is 16 residues. V was shortened by 4 bases and J by 0 bases, with 11 bases between the two germline ends.